This is a list of T cell receptor beta chains from one sample in a study of cytomegalovirus exposure and HLA in healthy donors. Here immunoSEQ multiplex PCR was the method, and the copy in TCRdb shows in-frame clones only, minus some. The sample lists roughly 120,000 clones; about 8.5% were seen once. Sequences were obtained from PBMCs. The receptors derive from a man in his forties or fifties in good health and CMV-seronegative. Both conserved end residues are part of each CDR3. Clone size is given for some rows only: seen once, a few or many times, or a class if the clone is expanded.

size,J,V,CDR3
few,TRBJ2-2,TRBV7-9,CASSLMGGTGELFF
-,TRBJ2-3,TRBV11-2,CASSLVQGTRGDTQYF
few,TRBJ1-5,TRBV27,CASSLGVNQPQHF
-,TRBJ1-1,TRBV14,CASSQDLGVVSGAFF
few,TRBJ2-7,TRBV9,CASSVGNSPYEQYF
few,TRBJ1-4,TRBV5-1,CASSRTRTNEKLFF
few,TRBJ2-3,TRBV11-2,CASSFAGTGSFDTQYF
few,TRBJ1-4,TRBV30,CAWSGGTGRPTNEKLFF
few,TRBJ1-1,TRBV7-9,CASSAAWGYTEAFF
-,TRBJ2-7,TRBV2,CASSVGLPSSYEQYF
few,TRBJ1-3,TRBV6-5,CASSIDRGSGNTIYF
-,TRBJ1-1,TRBV25-1,CASSSTEAFF
-,TRBJ2-3,TRBV5-1,CASSLEASEGTDTQYF
-,TRBJ1-1,TRBV5-1,CASSSSSNTEAFF
-,TRBJ1-2,TRBV2,CASRTGTDTNYGYTF
few,TRBJ2-3,TRBV4-3,CASSLRLAGGTDTQYF
-,TRBJ1-1,TRBV6-4,CASRETGTNTEAFF
-,TRBJ1-2,TRBV19,CASSIGWGQGHYGYTF
few,TRBJ2-3,TRBV28,CASSPSAYTDTQYF
few,TRBJ1-1,TRBV29-1,CSVEVPGNTEAFF
-,TRBJ2-3,TRBV7-2,CASSLVAGGGGTDTQYF
few,TRBJ1-1,TRBV9,CASSVGTGGVNTEAFF
few,TRBJ2-7,TRBV6-7,CASSFRDRACEQYF
few,TRBJ2-3,TRBV7-3,CASSLTWRDTQYF
-,TRBJ1-2,TRBV30,CAWQTGTNYGYTF
-,TRBJ1-2,TRBV25-1,CASSEYRVDYGYTF
-,TRBJ2-1,TRBV6-1,CASSETRYSGGANEQFF
few,TRBJ2-3,TRBV6-5,CASSDGQGRTDTQYF
-,TRBJ1-1,TRBV6-5,CASRRTGSLSF
-,TRBJ2-1,TRBV9,CASEGPGTSNNEQFF
few,TRBJ2-5,TRBV27,CASSPDSETQYF
few,TRBJ2-3,TRBV6-1,CASSEGISTDTQYF
few,TRBJ2-1,TRBV11-3,CASSLGVGAQVEQFF
few,TRBJ2-1,TRBV7-2,CASSRIVGAEQFF
-,TRBJ2-1,TRBV27,CASSSGGGTYNEQFF
few,TRBJ1-2,TRBV4-3,CASSQDIGGAVGNYGYTF
-,TRBJ2-7,TRBV7-9,CASSPGTGGEQYF
-,TRBJ1-6,TRBV7-9,CASRPGGRNSPLHF
-,TRBJ2-7,TRBV7-9,CASSSGLSYEQYF
few,TRBJ2-6,TRBV28,CASTQGQGSSGANVLTF
few,TRBJ1-1,TRBV5-1,CASSSPPRSTEAFF
few,TRBJ2-2,TRBV13,CASSSQRNTGELFF
-,TRBJ1-2,TRBV4-1,CASSQDLGTGAEGYTF
few,TRBJ2-7,TRBV10-2,CASSPMGAGEQYF
-,TRBJ2-3,TRBV7-7,CASSLGRGQNTQYF
-,TRBJ1-5,TRBV10-3,CAISESVTGHWPQHF
few,TRBJ1-1,TRBV19,CASNSWRGRSTEAFF
few,TRBJ1-5,TRBV7-6,CASSLAPEGNQPQHF
few,TRBJ2-3,TRBV5-6,CASRTSGANTQYF
-,TRBJ1-2,TRBV28,CASSAPGQGFNYGYTF
-,TRBJ2-1,TRBV27,CASSLGLAGFTYNEQFF
-,TRBJ1-6,TRBV10-2,CASWTGGRYNSPLHF
few,TRBJ2-2,TRBV7-6,CASSLEGGSGTGELFF
-,TRBJ2-4,TRBV6-6,CASRRGVAKNIQYF
-,TRBJ1-6,TRBV4-3,CASSRGTVSSYNSPLHF
-,TRBJ1-5,TRBV28,CASGGKDRGSNQPQHF
few,TRBJ2-3,TRBV4-1,CASRTFKGHLTDTQYF
few,TRBJ2-4,TRBV6-1,CASSEALQGGNIQYF